The 29 T cell receptor beta chains given below trace back to one sample, sequenced in a study of beta chain features in type 1 diabetes. TCRB transcripts that were expressed got sequenced, as all of the isolated RNA had been reverse transcribed. Assay used: immunoSEQ multiplex PCR; TCRdb lists only in-frame clones, some missing. Of about 350,000 clones listed, around a fifth are singletons. The sequenced material came from naive CD4+ T cells from blood. The receptors stem from a woman aged 18-30 years in good health.

The chain combines TRBV2 with TRBJ2-3; 9 positions agree with TRBD1. Germline CDR1 SNHLY, CDR2 FYNNEI. The CDR3 is 16 residues long. The V and J ends lost 0 bases and 6 bases, in that order; junction bases with no gene match: 7. In nucleotides, the CDR3 is TGTGCCAGCAGTGAAGCTGGGACAGGGCGAAGGGATACGCAGTATTTT. This sequence encodes CASSEAGTGRRDTQYF.

The V and J genes are TRBV14 and TRBJ2-1; D unresolved. The germline gives CDR1 SGHDN, CDR2 FVKESK. Between the trimmed V and J ends, which lost 4 bases and 0 bases, there was a span of 10 bases. The CDR3 extends over 15 amino acids. This chain's CDR3 is CASSPPWSSYNEQFF. CDR3 nucleotide sequence: TGTGCCAGCAGCCCCCCGTGGAGCTCCTACAATGAGCAGTTCTTC.

The rearrangement joins TRBV30 to TRBJ2-2; 9 bases align to TRBD2. This CDR3 spans 14 amino acids. V lost 4 bases and J lost 7; bases outside the gene matches: 7. The V gene's germline CDR1 is GTSNPN and CDR2 SVGIG (reference sequence). In DNA, the CDR3 is TGTGCCTGGAAGGGACTAGCTTCGCGCGGGGAGCTGTTTTTT. Translated: CAWKGLASRGELFF.

The chain has TRBV7-9 and TRBJ1-2; 7 nucleotides match TRBD1. Germline V lookup: CDR1 SEHNR, CDR2 FQNEAQ (reference sequence). The ends lost 5 bases at V and 4 bases at J; junction bases unmatched: 7. The CDR3 has 14 residues. CDR3 DNA sequence: TGTGCCAGCAGCCTACAGGGGAACCTCTATGGCTACACCTTC. Translated, it gives CASSLQGNLYGYTF.

The chain joins TRBV21-1 to TRBJ2-5; TRBD1 reflects the table's D call only, with no check against the DNA. TRBV21-1 is labeled a pseudogene. The CDR3 has 13 amino acids. The CDR3 loop reads CASTVSTGETQYF. DNA of the CDR3: TGTGCCAGCACCGTTTCGACAGGGGAGACCCAGTACTTC.

This chain links TRBV5-1 with TRBJ1-4; D might be TRBD1 (5 bases). There are 15 residues in the CDR3. CDR1 and CDR2 (germline): SGHRS, YFSETQ. The V end was cut by 2 bases, the J end by 6 bases, with 14 bases between. The CDR3 nucleotides read TGCGCCAGCAGCTTCACCCAGGGTGGGGATGAAAAACTGTTTTTT. Amino acids: CASSFTQGGDEKLFF.

The chain recombines TRBV29-1 with TRBJ1-1, with D possibly matching TRBD1 (6 bases). The germline CDR1 and CDR2 sequences are SQVTM and ANQGSEA. The CDR3 length is 11 residues. Trimming removed 6 bases from V and 1 base from J, with 6 bases in between. CDR3 residues: CSVGQNTEAFF. CDR3 nucleotide sequence: TGCAGCGTGGGACAGAACACTGAAGCTTTCTTT. Based on the CDR3 plus reference TRBV29-1 and TRBJ1-1, the full variable domain is SAVISQKPSRDICQRGTSLTIQCQVDSQVTMMFWYRQQPGQSLTLIATANQGSEATYESGFVIDKFPISRPNLTFSTLTVSNMSPEDSSIYLCSVGQNTEAFFGQGTRLTVV.

This clone was counted between two and nine times. This rearrangement joins TRBV7-9 to TRBJ1-1; no firm D call. Germline lookup yields CDR1 SEHNR and CDR2 FQNEAQ (reference sequence). The CDR3 is 16 amino acids. V lost 0 bases and J lost 1, with 12 bases in between. The CDR3 bases are TGTGCCAGCAGCTTAGCGGGAGGGCTAGGGAACACTGAAGCTTTCTTT. Its translation is CASSLAGGLGNTEAFF.

DNA of the CDR3: TGTGCCAGCAGCGTAGATTTAGGGGAAGCTGGGGCCAACGTCCTGACTTTC. It codes for CASSVDLGEAGANVLTF. The genes are TRBV9 and TRBJ2-6; D possibly corresponds to TRBD1 (5 bases). The CDR3 length is 17 residues. In germline, CDR1 is SGDLS, CDR2 YYNGEE. Trimming shortened V by 0 bases and J by 2 bases, and 12 bases separated the two germline ends.

The J gene is TRBJ2-1, the V gene TRBV11-2; D perhaps matches TRBD1 (5 bases). V dropped 0 bases and J dropped 15 bases, with 15 bases sitting between them. The length of the CDR3 is 13 residues. The germline V gene encodes CDR1 SGHAT and CDR2 FQNNGV. This chain's CDR3 is CASSLDQGLGPFF. The CDR3 region has the DNA TGTGCCAGCAGCTTAGATCAGGGCCTTGGACCGTTCTTC. The full variable domain, in which reference TRBV11-2 and TRBJ2-1 provide the parts outside the CDR3, is EAGVAQSPRYKIIEKRQSVAFWCNPISGHATLYWYQQILGQGPKLLIQFQNNGVVDDSQLPKDRFSAERLKGVDSTLKIQPAKLEDSAVYLCASSLDQGLGPFFGPGTRLTVL.

This clone occurred a few times. V gene TRBV9 combines with J gene TRBJ2-5; 8 nucleotides align to TRBD2. V dropped 2 bases and J dropped 4; count of bases not matched to a gene: 4. Germline V lookup: CDR1 SGDLS, CDR2 YYNGEE. This CDR3 is built from 14 residues. In DNA form, the CDR3 reads TGTGCCAGCAGCGTTAGAGCGGGGGCAGAGACCCAGTACTTC. This translates into CASSVRAGAETQYF. Full variable domain (remainder filled in from reference TRBV9 and TRBJ2-5): DSGVTQTPKHLITATGQRVTLRCSPRSGDLSVYWYQQSLDQGLQFLIQYYNGEERAKGNILERFSAQQFPDLHSELNLSSLELGDSALYFCASSVRAGAETQYFGPGTRLLVL.

The rearrangement joins TRBV5-4 to TRBJ1-1, with TRBD1 as a possible D gene (5 bases). V lost 3 bases and J lost 1, with 13 bases in between. The length of the CDR3 is 15 residues. The germline V gene encodes CDR1 SGHNT and CDR2 YYREEE (reference sequence). CDR3: CASSSRARGNTEAFF. In DNA, the CDR3 is TGTGCCAGCAGCTCTAGAGCAAGGGGGAACACTGAAGCTTTCTTT.

There are a few counts of this clone. The chain is built from TRBV30 and TRBJ2-7; 10 bases agree with TRBD1. V shed 7 bases, J shed 3 bases, and the junction held 6 bases outside the gene matches. The CDR3 loop spans 13 amino acids. In germline, CDR1 is GTSNPN, CDR2 SVGIG (reference sequence). The CDR3 DNA is TGTGCCTCAGGGACAGGGGCTAACTACGAGCAGTACTTC. Its protein is CASGTGANYEQYF.

This chain connects TRBV11-2 to TRBJ2-7, with 9 bases matching TRBD2. The CDR3 spans 15 residues. Unmatched junction bases numbered 7, after V lost 1 base and J lost 6 bases. CDR1 is SGHAT and CDR2 is FQNNGV in the germline V gene. The CDR3 loop is CASSLVVAGAGEQYF. DNA of the CDR3: TGTGCCAGCAGCTTAGTGGTAGCGGGAGCGGGCGAGCAGTACTTC.

The chain links TRBV18 to TRBJ1-4; 8 nucleotides agree with TRBD1. After removal of 1 base from V and 4 bases from J, the junction contained 2 bases not matched to a gene. Looked up from germline, CDR1 is KGHSH and CDR2 is LQKENI. The CDR3 consists of 15 residues. CDR3 loop: CASSPRQGHNEKLFF. In DNA, the CDR3 is TGTGCCAGCTCACCACGACAGGGGCATAATGAAAAACTGTTTTTT.

The genes are TRBV5-4 and TRBJ2-1, with 7 bases identical to TRBD2. The germline V gene has CDR1 SGHNT and CDR2 YYREEE (reference sequence). V shed 0 bases and J 5 bases; nucleotides not matched to a gene: 5. The CDR3 is 15 amino acids. The DNA of the CDR3 is TGTGCCAGCAGCTTGGTCGGCGGGGGTAACAATGAGCAGTTCTTC. The encoded protein is CASSLVGGGNNEQFF.

This clone occurred a few times. V gene TRBV6-5 combines with J gene TRBJ2-5; 11 bases fit TRBD1. V shed 2 bases, J shed 4 bases, and the junction held 6 bases outside the gene matches. The CDR3 extends over 16 amino acids. Germline V gene lookup returns CDR1 MNHEY and CDR2 SVGAGI. CDR3 protein: CASSYADRGLGETQYF. In DNA form, the CDR3 reads TGTGCCAGCAGTTACGCGGACAGGGGGCTCGGAGAGACCCAGTACTTC.

The chain carries TRBV11-2 and TRBJ2-3, with 7 bases aligning to TRBD1. The CDR3 is made up of 13 amino acids. J lost 6 bases, V lost 4 bases, and 4 bases had no gene match. The germline V gene encodes CDR1 SGHAT and CDR2 FQNNGV. The CDR3 is CASSSGGADTQYF. The DNA of the CDR3 is TGTGCCAGCAGCTCAGGGGGAGCCGATACGCAGTATTTT.

J is TRBJ2-3 and V is TRBV29-1, with D maybe TRBD2 (6 bases). V lost 2 bases, J lost 0 bases, and 12 bases lay in between. CDR1 SQVTM and CDR2 ANQGSEA come from the germline V gene. CDR3 length: 15 amino acids. CDR3 amino acids: CSVERERASTDTQYF. CDR3 in DNA: TGCAGCGTTGAAAGAGAGCGGGCTAGCACAGATACGCAGTATTTT.

This clone was observed a few times. This chain joins TRBV2 and TRBJ1-1, with D perhaps TRBD1 (6 bases). Trimming stripped 10 bases from V and 4 bases from J, with 16 bases between. This CDR3 comprises 13 residues. Germline V gene lookup returns CDR1 SNHLY and CDR2 FYNNEI. The DNA for the CDR3 is TGTGCCAATCAGGACAGTGGGGGCACTGAAGCTTTCTTT. This gives the protein CANQDSGGTEAFF.

The chain employs TRBV30 and TRBJ2-3, with D possibly being TRBD2 (6 bases). Germline V gene data show CDR1 as GTSNPN and CDR2 as SVGIG (reference sequence). This CDR3 is built from 18 residues. V was trimmed by 4 bases and J by 9 bases, leaving 32 bases between them. The CDR3 is CAWISRASRWTTSGTQYF. CDR3 DNA: TGTGCCTGGATCAGCAGGGCCAGCCGGTGGACTACATCAGGAACGCAGTATTTT.

The gene calls are TRBV19 and TRBJ2-5; D may be TRBD2 (5 bases). Per germline, CDR1 LNHDA and CDR2 SQIVND (reference sequence). This CDR3 contains 16 residues. The ends were cut back, 6 bases at V and 2 bases at J, with 19 bases in the middle. The CDR3 DNA follows: TGTGCCAGTAGGACGGGGTTCGGGCCGTTACAAGAGACCCAGTACTTC. Encoded protein: CASRTGFGPLQETQYF.

The CDR3 DNA is TGTGCCAGCAGCTTAGGCATAGCGGTCACAGATACGCAGTATTTT. Translation gives CASSLGIAVTDTQYF. The J gene is TRBJ2-3, the V gene TRBV7-2, with D perhaps matching TRBD2 (6 bases). The germline gives CDR1 SGHTA, CDR2 FQGNSA. With 1 base removed from V and 2 bases from J, the gap between germline ends came to 10 bases. This CDR3 contains 15 residues. Full variable domain (missing parts from reference TRBV7-2 and TRBJ2-3): GAGVSQSPSNKVTEKGKDVELRCDPISGHTALYWYRQSLGQGLEFLIYFQGNSAPDKSGLPSDRFSAERTGGSVSTLTIQRTQQEDSAVYLCASSLGIAVTDTQYFGPGTRLTVL.

The sample holds a few counts of this clone. The chain uses TRBV6-5 and TRBJ1-1; D gene unclear. With 4 bases removed from V and 0 bases from J, the gap between germline ends came to 12 bases. Per germline, CDR1 MNHEY and CDR2 SVGAGI. The CDR3 has 15 amino acids. The CDR3 DNA is TGTGCCAGCAGTTCGACTGGCGGGCTGAACACTGAAGCTTTCTTT. Protein product: CASSSTGGLNTEAFF.

This rearrangement joins TRBV6-1 to TRBJ1-1, with D maybe TRBD1 (5 bases). The germline gives CDR1 MNHNS, CDR2 SASEGT. This CDR3 is 14 amino acids long. V shed 4 bases and J shed 2 bases, with 11 bases lying between them. CDR3 DNA sequence: TGTGCCAGCAGTGGGGCAGGGTTCAACACTGAAGCTTTCTTT. This sequence encodes CASSGAGFNTEAFF.

Details on this clone: Within the sample, other DNA sequences also encode this same CDR3. J is TRBJ1-5 and V is TRBV14; D is uncertain. The CDR3 length is 13 residues. V shed 1 base and J shed 4 bases, with 5 bases lying between them. Germline V CDR1 and CDR2: SGHDN, FVKESK. CDR3 DNA sequence: TGTGCCAGCAGCCAAGGGCAGAATCAGCCCCAGCATTTT. Translation gives CASSQGQNQPQHF. The full variable domain, completed using reference TRBV14 and TRBJ1-5, is EAGVTQFPSHSVIEKGQTVTLRCDPISGHDNLYWYRRVMGKEIKFLLHFVKESKQDESGMPNNRFLAERTGGTYSTLKVQPAELEDSGVYFCASSQGQNQPQHFGDGTRLSIL.

The chain has TRBV10-3 and TRBJ2-3, with unresolved D. The CDR3 runs to 15 residues. V gave up 4 bases and J gave up 0 bases, with 11 bases separating them. Germline V gives CDR1 ENHRY, CDR2 SYGVKD. The CDR3 region is CAISGSLTSTDTQYF. The CDR3 DNA sequence: TGTGCCATCAGTGGGTCCTTGACTAGCACAGATACGCAGTATTTT.

This clone was seen a handful of times. This chain links TRBV9 with TRBJ2-2; D is unresolved. The CDR3 extends over 14 amino acids. V was pared by 5 bases and J by 1 base, with 9 bases between. Germline assignment: CDR1 SGDLS and CDR2 YYNGEE. The chain's CDR3 is CASRRALNTGELFF. In DNA form, the CDR3 reads TGTGCCAGCAGGCGAGCCCTGAACACCGGGGAGCTGTTTTTT.

This clone appeared a few times. The V and J genes are TRBV27 and TRBJ2-7; 9 bases line up with TRBD2. V lost 4 bases and J lost 7; bases outside the gene matches: 8. This CDR3 has 14 residues. From germline, CDR1 is MNHEY and CDR2 SMNVEV (reference sequence). CDR3 DNA: TGTGCCAGCAGTTCGGCGGGAGGGCCTCGGGAGCAGTACTTC. Its protein is CASSSAGGPREQYF.